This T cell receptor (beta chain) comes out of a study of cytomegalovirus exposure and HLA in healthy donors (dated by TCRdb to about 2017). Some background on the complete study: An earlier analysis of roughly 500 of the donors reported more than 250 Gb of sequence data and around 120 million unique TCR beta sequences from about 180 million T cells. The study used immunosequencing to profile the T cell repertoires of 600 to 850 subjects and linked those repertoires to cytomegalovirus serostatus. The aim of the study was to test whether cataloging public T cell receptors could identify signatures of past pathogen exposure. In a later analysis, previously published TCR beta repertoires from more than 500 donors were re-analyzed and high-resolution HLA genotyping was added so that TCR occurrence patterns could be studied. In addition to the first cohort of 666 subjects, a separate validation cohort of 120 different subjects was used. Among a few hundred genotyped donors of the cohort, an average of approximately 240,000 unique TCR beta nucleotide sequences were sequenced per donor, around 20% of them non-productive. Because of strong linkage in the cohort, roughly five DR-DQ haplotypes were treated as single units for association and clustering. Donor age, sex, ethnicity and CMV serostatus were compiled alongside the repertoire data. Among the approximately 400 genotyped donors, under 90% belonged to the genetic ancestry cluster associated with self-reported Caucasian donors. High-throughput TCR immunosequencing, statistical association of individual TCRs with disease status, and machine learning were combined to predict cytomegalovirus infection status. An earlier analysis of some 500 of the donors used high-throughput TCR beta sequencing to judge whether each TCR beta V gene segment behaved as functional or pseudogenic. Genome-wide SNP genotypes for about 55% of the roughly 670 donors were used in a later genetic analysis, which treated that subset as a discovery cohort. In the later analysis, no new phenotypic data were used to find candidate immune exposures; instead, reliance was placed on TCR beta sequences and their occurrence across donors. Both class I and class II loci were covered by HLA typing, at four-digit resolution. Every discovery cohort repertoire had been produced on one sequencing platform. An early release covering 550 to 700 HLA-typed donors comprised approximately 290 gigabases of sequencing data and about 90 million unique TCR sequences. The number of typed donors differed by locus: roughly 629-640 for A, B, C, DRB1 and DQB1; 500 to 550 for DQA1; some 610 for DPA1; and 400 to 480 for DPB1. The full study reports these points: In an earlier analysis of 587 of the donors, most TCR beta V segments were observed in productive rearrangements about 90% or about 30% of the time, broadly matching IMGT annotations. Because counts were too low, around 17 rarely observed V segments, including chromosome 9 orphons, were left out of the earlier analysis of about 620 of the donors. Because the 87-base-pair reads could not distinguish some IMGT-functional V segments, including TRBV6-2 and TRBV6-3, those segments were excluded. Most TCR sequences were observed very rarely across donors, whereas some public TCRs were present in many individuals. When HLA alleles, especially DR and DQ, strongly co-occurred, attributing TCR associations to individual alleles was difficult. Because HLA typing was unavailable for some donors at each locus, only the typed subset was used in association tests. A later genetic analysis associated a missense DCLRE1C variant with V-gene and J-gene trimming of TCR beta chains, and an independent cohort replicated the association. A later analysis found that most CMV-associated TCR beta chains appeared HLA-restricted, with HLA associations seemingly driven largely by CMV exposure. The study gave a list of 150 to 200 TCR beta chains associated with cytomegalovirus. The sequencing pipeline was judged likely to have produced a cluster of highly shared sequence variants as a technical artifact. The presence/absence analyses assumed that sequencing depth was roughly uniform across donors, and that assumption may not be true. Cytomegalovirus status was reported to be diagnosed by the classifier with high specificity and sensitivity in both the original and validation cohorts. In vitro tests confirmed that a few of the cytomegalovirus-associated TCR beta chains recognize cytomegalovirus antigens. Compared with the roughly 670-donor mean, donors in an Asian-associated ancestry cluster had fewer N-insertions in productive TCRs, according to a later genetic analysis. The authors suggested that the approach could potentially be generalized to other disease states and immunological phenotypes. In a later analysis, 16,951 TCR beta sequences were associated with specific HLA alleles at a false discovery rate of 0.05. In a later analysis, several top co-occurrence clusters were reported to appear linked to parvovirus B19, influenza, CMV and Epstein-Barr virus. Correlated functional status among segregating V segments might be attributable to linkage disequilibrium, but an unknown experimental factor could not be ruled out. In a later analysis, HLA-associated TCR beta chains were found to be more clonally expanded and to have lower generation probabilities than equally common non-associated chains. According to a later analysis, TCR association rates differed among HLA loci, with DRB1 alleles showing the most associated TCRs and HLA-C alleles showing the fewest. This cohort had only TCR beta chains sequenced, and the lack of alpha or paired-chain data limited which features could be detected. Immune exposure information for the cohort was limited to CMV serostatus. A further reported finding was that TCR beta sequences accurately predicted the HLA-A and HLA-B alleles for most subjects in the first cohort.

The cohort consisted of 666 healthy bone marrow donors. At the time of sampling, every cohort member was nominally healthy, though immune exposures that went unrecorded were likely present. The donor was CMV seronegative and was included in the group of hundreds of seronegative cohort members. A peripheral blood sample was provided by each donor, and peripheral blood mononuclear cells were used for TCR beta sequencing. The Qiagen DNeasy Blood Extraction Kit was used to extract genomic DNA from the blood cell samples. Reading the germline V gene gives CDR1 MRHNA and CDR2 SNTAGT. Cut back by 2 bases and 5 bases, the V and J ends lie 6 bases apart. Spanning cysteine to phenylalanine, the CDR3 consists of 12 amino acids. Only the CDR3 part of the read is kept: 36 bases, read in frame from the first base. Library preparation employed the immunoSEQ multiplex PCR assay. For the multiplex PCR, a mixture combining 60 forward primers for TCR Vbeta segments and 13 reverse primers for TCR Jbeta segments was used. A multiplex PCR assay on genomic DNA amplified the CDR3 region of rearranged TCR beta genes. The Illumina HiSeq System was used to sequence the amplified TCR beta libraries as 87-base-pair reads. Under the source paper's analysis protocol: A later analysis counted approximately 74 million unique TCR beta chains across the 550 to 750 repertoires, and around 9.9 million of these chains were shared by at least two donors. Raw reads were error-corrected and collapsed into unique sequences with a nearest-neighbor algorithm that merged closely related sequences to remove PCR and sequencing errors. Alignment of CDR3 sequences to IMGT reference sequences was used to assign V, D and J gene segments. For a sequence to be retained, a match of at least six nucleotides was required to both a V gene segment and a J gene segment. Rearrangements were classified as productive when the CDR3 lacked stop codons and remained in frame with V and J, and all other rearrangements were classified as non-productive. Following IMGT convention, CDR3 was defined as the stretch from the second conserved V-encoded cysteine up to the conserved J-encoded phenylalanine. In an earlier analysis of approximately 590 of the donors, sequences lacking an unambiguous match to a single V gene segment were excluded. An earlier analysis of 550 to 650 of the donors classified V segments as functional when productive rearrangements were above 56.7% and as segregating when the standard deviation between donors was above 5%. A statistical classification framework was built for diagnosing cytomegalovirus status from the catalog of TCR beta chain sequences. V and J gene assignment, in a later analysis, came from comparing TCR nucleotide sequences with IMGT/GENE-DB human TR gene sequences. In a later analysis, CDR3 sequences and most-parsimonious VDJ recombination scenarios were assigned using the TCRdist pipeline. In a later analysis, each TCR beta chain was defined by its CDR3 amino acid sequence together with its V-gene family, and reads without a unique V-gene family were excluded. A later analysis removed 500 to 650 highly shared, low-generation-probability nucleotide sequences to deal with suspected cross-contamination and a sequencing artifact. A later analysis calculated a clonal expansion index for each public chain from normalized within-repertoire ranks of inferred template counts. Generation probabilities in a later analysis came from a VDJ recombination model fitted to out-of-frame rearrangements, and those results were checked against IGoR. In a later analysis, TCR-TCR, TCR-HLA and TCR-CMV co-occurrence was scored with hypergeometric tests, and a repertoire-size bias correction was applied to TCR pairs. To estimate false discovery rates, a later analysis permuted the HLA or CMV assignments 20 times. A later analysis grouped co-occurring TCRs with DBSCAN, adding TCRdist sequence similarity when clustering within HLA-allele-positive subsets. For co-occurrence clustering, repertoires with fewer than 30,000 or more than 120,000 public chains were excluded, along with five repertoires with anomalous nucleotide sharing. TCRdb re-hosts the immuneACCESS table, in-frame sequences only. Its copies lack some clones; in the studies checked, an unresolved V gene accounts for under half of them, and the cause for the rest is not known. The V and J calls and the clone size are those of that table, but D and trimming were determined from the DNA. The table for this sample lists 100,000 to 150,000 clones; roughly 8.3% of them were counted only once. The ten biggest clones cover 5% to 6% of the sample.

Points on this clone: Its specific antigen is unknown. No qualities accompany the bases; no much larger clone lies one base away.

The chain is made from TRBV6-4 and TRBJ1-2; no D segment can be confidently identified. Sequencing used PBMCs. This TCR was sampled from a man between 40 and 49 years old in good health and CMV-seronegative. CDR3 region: CASSDTGYGYTF. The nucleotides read TGTGCCAGCAGTGACACGGGATATGGCTACACCTTC.